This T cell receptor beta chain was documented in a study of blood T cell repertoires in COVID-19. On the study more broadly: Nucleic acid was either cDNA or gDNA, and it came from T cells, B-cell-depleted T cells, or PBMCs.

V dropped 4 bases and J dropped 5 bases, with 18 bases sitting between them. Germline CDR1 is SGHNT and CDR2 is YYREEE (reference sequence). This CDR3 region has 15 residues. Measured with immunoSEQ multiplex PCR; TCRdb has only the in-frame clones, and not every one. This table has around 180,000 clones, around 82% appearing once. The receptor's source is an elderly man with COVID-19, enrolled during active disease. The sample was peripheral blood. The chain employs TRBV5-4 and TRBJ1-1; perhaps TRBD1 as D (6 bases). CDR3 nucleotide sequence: TGTGCCAGCAGCCCGGAGGGGGGGCTGGTTACTGAAGCTTTCTTT. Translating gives CASSPEGGLVTEAFF.